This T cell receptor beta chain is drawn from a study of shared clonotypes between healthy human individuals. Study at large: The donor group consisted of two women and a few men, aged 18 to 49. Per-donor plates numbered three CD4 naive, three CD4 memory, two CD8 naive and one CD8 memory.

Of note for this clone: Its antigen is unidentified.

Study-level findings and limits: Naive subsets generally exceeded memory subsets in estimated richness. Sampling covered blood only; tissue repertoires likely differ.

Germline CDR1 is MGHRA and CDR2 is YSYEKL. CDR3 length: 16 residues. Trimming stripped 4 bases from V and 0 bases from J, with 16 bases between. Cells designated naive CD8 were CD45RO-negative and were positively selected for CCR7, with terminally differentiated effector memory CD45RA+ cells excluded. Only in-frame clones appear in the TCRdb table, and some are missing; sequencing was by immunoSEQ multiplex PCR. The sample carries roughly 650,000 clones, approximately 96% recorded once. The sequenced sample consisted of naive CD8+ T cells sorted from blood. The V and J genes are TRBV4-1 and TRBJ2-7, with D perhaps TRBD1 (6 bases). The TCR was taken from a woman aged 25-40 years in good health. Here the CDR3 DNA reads TGCGCCAGCAGCCCGCGACAGGCCCTAAGCTCCTACGAGCAGTACTTC. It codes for CASSPRQALSSYEQYF.